This entry lists 27 T cell receptor beta chains sequenced from one sample in a study of naive and memory T cell subsets. Whole-study findings and limits: Naive repertoires, especially CD8, held a few larger clonotypes, possibly memory cells re-expressing CD45RA.

For these receptors, no antigen is known. An equimolar mix of two oligonucleotides served as the beta constant-region primer for TRBC1 and TRBC2. Nested alpha and beta constant-region primers with the SP2 primer drove four PCR rounds on ligated cDNA. TCRdb processed the UMI-ligation and nested PCR reads anew with MiXCR; each CDR3 protein has one entry. Of tens of thousands of distinct CDR3 sequences listed, about 10% are singletons. Sequences were obtained from naive CD4+ T cells from blood. The receptors come from a human donor in good health.

This clonotype was counted only a few times. V and J are TRBV6-1 and TRBJ1-5; 11 nucleotides align to TRBD1. The ends lost 7 bases at V and 5 bases at J; junction bases unmatched: 7. The CDR3 has 15 amino acids. Germline V lookup: CDR1 MNHNS, CDR2 SASEGT. The CDR3 coding sequence is TGTGCCAGCAATCAGGACAGGGGGCGCGATCAGCCCCAGCATTTT. Protein product: CASNQDRGRDQPQHF.

This clonotype was found a few times. V gene TRBV18 combines with J gene TRBJ2-1, with 8 bases fitting TRBD2. CDR1 and CDR2 from the germline V gene are KGHSH and LQKENI. The ends lost 0 bases at V and 6 bases at J; junction bases unmatched: 13. This CDR3 has 18 residues. The DNA for the CDR3 is TGTGCCAGCTCACCACCTGCCCCACTAGCGGAGACTCTCAATGAGCAGTTCTTC. This encodes CASSPPAPLAETLNEQFF.

The rearrangement links TRBV7-2 to TRBJ2-3; D not certain. This CDR3 region has 13 residues. Germline V gene lookup returns CDR1 SGHTA and CDR2 FQGNSA. V was trimmed by 1 base and J by 5 bases, leaving 7 bases between them. The CDR3 nucleotides are TGTGCCAGCAGCTTAGGCTGGGGAGATACGCAGTATTTT. Translated: CASSLGWGDTQYF.

This clonotype was seen a few times. This chain uses TRBV3-1 with TRBJ2-7, with D perhaps TRBD1 (6 bases). The CDR3 runs 14 residues. CDR1 is LGHDT and CDR2 is YNNKEL in the germline V gene (reference sequence). Trimming left V 7 bases short and J 2 bases short, with 15 bases between. The CDR3 sequence: CASTATRGTYEQYF. For the CDR3, the DNA is TGTGCCAGCACCGCAACTAGGGGGACCTACGAGCAGTACTTC.

This clonotype was seen a handful of times. V and J are TRBV12-5 and TRBJ2-7; no clear D gene. V shed 4 bases and J shed 5 bases, with 6 bases lying between them. Germline V lookup: CDR1 LGHNT, CDR2 FRNRAP. This CDR3 has 11 residues. This CDR3 reads CASGSRNEQYF. In nucleotides, the CDR3 is TGTGCTAGTGGTTCCCGCAACGAGCAGTACTTC.

This clonotype was recorded at least ten times. The CDR3 nucleotides are TGCAGTGCTCCTAAGACAGGGGATAGCAATCAGCCCCAGCATTTT. This gives the protein CSAPKTGDSNQPQHF. The rearrangement uses TRBV20-1 and TRBJ1-5; 8 nucleotides line up with TRBD1. V lost 5 bases, J lost 0 bases, and 6 bases stayed unmatched. Germline V lookup: CDR1 DFQATT, CDR2 SNEGSKA (reference sequence). The CDR3 covers 15 residues.

This clonotype was counted between two and nine times. The genes are TRBV6-5 and TRBJ2-3; D call uncertain. Trimming removed 7 bases from V and 0 bases from J, with 14 bases in between. Germline CDR1 MNHEY, CDR2 SVGAGI. The CDR3 consists of 15 residues. The CDR3 loop is CASNDKTLSTDTQYF. The CDR3 bases are TGTGCCAGCAACGATAAGACACTCAGCACAGATACGCAGTATTTT.

The V and J genes are TRBV6-2 or TRBV6-3 and TRBJ2-6; the match to TRBD1 covers 8 bases. Losses at the gene ends were 6 bases for V and 1 base for J; bases not matched to a gene: 11. The CDR3 sequence is 18 residues long. Germline V gene data show CDR1 as MNHEY and CDR2 as SVGEGT. CDR3 DNA sequence: TGTGCCAGCAGCTCTCCGGACAGGGTATCGTCTGGGGCCAACGTCCTGACTTTC. This encodes CASSSPDRVSSGANVLTF.

The genes are TRBV6-6 and TRBJ1-3; D is uncertain. Germline CDR1 and CDR2: MNHNY and SVGAGI (reference sequence). The CDR3 has 12 residues. V lost 4 bases to trimming and J lost 3 bases, with 4 bases between them. In DNA, the CDR3 is TGTGCCAGCAGTTTGGTTGGAAACACCATATATTTT. Its protein is CASSLVGNTIYF.

This clonotype was seen a handful of times. The chain combines TRBV11-2 with TRBJ1-6; D remains ambiguous. The CDR3 is 17 residues long. Germline V gene lookup returns CDR1 SGHAT and CDR2 FQNNGV. The V gene lost 4 bases and the J gene lost 1 base, with 14 bases spanning the gap. DNA of the CDR3: TGTGCCAGCAGCTCCCCTAGGGTTAGGTCCTATAATTCACCCCTCCACTTT. This encodes CASSSPRVRSYNSPLHF.

This clonotype showed up just a few times. V gene TRBV6-5 combines with J gene TRBJ2-5; D is uncertain. This CDR3 is built from 15 residues. Germline values: CDR1 MNHEY, CDR2 SVGAGI. V dropped 6 bases and J dropped 0 bases, with 14 bases sitting between them. This chain's CDR3 is CASSLDRSNQETQYF. CDR3 coding DNA: TGTGCCAGCAGCCTCGACCGTTCCAACCAAGAGACCCAGTACTTC.

In its sample, this clonotype was seen once. V is TRBV6-2 or TRBV6-3 and J is TRBJ1-1; D is perhaps TRBD1 (5 bases). This CDR3 has 16 amino acids. The germline V and J ends were trimmed by 4 bases and 4 bases, with 19 bases remaining between them. The germline V gene encodes CDR1 MNHEY and CDR2 SVGEGT. CDR3 nucleotide sequence: TGTGCCAGCAGTTTCGGACGGGGCATTAAGGCCACTGAAGCTTTCTTT. The encoded protein is CASSFGRGIKATEAFF.

This clonotype was observed a handful of times. The chain is built from TRBV7-2 and TRBJ2-7; possible D gene TRBD2, 6 bases. In germline, CDR1 is SGHTA, CDR2 FQGNSA. The V end lost 4 bases, the J end lost 4 bases, and 20 bases lay between the germline ends. This CDR3 is 16 amino acids long. For the CDR3, the DNA is TGTGCCAGCAGCTGCTTAGACGGGGGTCGAACTTACGAGCAGTACTTC. The encoded protein is CASSCLDGGRTYEQYF.

This clonotype was recorded at least ten times. The J gene is TRBJ2-1, the V gene TRBV4-3, with 13 bases identical to TRBD2. The V segment lost 1 base and the J segment 8 bases; nucleotides outside the gene matches: 5. CDR3 length: 16 amino acids. Germline lookup yields CDR1 LGHNA and CDR2 YSLEER. The CDR3 is CASSQGGLAGNDEQFF. The CDR3 coding sequence is TGCGCCAGCAGCCAAGGGGGACTAGCGGGAAACGATGAGCAGTTCTTC.

This clonotype was counted a few times. The chain combines TRBV7-2 with TRBJ2-5, with 8 positions matching TRBD1. V was clipped by 8 bases and J by 3 bases; unmatched bases: 5. The CDR3 runs 13 residues. From germline, CDR1 is SGHTA and CDR2 FQGNSA. CDR3: CASSRGREETQYF. CDR3 in DNA: TGTGCCAGCTCCAGGGGGCGAGAAGAGACCCAGTACTTC.

This clonotype was seen many times. Compared with germline, one end of the junction differs, possibly owing to a read error. V usage is TRBV12-3 or TRBV12-4 and J usage is TRBJ2-7; TRBD2 agrees at 8 bases. CDR3 length: 14 residues. The CDR3 DNA follows: TGTGCCAGCAGATTAGCGGGGTCTACCTACGAGCAGTACTTC. Residues: CASRLAGSTYEQYF.

V gene TRBV7-2 combines with J gene TRBJ2-4; a possible D gene is TRBD2 (5 bases). The CDR3 loop spans 15 amino acids. Trimming took 6 bases from V and 2 from J, leaving 14 bases between them. CDR1 and CDR2 (germline): SGHTA, FQGNSA. The CDR3 here is CASSPERGTKNIQYF. CDR3 DNA sequence: TGTGCCAGCAGTCCGGAGAGAGGGACCAAAAACATTCAGTACTTC.

CDR3: CATRGGNSNQPQHF. The CDR3 nucleotides read TGTGCCACTCGGGGGGGTAATAGCAATCAGCCCCAGCATTTT. The genes are TRBV6-6 and TRBJ1-5; tentative D call: TRBD1 (5 bases). Germline CDR1 is MNHNY and CDR2 is SVGAGI (reference sequence). The CDR3 extends over 14 amino acids. Trimming stripped 10 bases from V and 0 bases from J, with 13 bases between.

This chain's CDR3 is CASSRGLRRETQYF. CDR3 coding DNA: TGTGCCAGTAGTAGAGGGTTAAGGAGAGAGACCCAGTACTTC. The chain uses TRBV19 and TRBJ2-5; possibly TRBD2 for D (5 bases). Germline lookup yields CDR1 LNHDA and CDR2 SQIVND (reference sequence). Trimming took off 4 bases at V and 4 bases at J, with 13 bases between the two ends. The CDR3 runs to 14 residues. Together with reference TRBV19 and TRBJ2-5, the CDR3 gives the full variable domain: DGGITQSPKYLFRKEGQNVTLSCEQNLNHDAMYWYRQDPGQGLRLIYYSQIVNDFQKGDIAEGYSVSREKKESFPLTVTSAQKNPTAFYLCASSRGLRRETQYFGPGTRLLVL.

The rearrangement uses TRBV20-1 and TRBJ1-1; no definite D call. V lost 1 base, J lost 7 bases, and 13 bases lay in between. This CDR3 is 13 amino acids long. Germline-derived CDR1 and CDR2 are DFQATT and SNEGSKA (reference sequence). DNA of the CDR3: TGCAGTGCTAGAGCTAACTTGGGAATTGAAGCTTTCTTT. Encoded protein: CSARANLGIEAFF.

The chain carries TRBV20-1 and TRBJ1-1; maybe TRBD1 (5 bases). Germline assignment: CDR1 DFQATT and CDR2 SNEGSKA (reference sequence). CDR3 size: 15 residues. Trimming removed 1 base from V and 6 bases from J, with 18 bases in between. The CDR3 DNA follows: TGCAGTGCTAGAGCGCCCCGGGGCGACCGGGCTGAAGCTTTCTTT. This codes for CSARAPRGDRAEAFF.

V gene TRBV20-1 combines with J gene TRBJ2-7; 8 bases fit TRBD2. The CDR3 covers 16 residues. V gave up 4 bases and J gave up 3 bases; unmatched junction bases: 14. Per germline, CDR1 DFQATT and CDR2 SNEGSKA (reference sequence). In DNA form, the CDR3 reads TGCAGTGCTAAACAGGTGGGACTAGAGAACGGCTACGAGCAGTACTTC. Translation gives CSAKQVGLENGYEQYF.

This clonotype was recorded many times. The rearrangement links TRBV2 to TRBJ2-7; 8 positions agree with TRBD1. V shed 4 bases and J 7 bases; nucleotides not matched to a gene: 12. CDR3 size: 15 residues. The V gene's germline CDR1 is SNHLY and CDR2 FYNNEI. CDR3 coding DNA: TGTGCCAGCAGTGGGACAGGGACTGCGGCGGGGGAGCAGTACTTC. It encodes CASSGTGTAAGEQYF.

This clonotype was observed many times. This chain joins TRBV6-5 and TRBJ2-1, with TRBD2 matching over 7 bases. CDR1 is MNHEY, CDR2 SVGAGI, per germline. The CDR3 covers 14 residues. Trimming removed 7 bases from V and 4 bases from J; junction bases left unmatched: 7. For the CDR3, the DNA is TGTGCCAGCAAGCGGGGAGCGGGGTACAATGAGCAGTTCTTC. Protein product: CASKRGAGYNEQFF.

This clonotype was seen ten or more times. V is TRBV29-1 and J is TRBJ2-5; 8 bases match TRBD1. Germline V gene lookup returns CDR1 SQVTM and CDR2 ANQGSEA. V shed 7 bases and J 10 bases; nucleotides not matched to a gene: 11. CDR3 length: 12 amino acids. CDR3 nucleotide sequence: TGCAGCGGGCGTGGGACAGGACGCGACCAGTACTTC. As protein: CSGRGTGRDQYF.

This clonotype was detected a few times. V gene TRBV13 combines with J gene TRBJ2-7, with D unresolved. The CDR3 has 13 amino acids. V lost 5 bases, J lost 5 bases, and 13 bases lay in between. Germline CDR1 PRHDT, CDR2 FYEKMQ (reference sequence). The CDR3 coding sequence is TGTGCCAGCAGCGCCGTTAGGGCCGACGAGCAGTACTTC. This gives the protein CASSAVRADEQYF. The full variable domain, with the rest looked up from reference TRBV13 and TRBJ2-7, is AAGVIQSPRHLIKEKRETATLKCYPIPRHDTVYWYQQGPGQDPQFLISFYEKMQSDKGSIPDRFSAQQFSDYHSELNMSSLELGDSALYFCASSAVRADEQYFGPGTRLTVT.

The chain carries TRBV5-4 and TRBJ2-1; no reliable D call. Trimming removed 0 bases at V and 10 bases at J, with 5 bases between. Per the germline V gene, CDR1 is SGHNT and CDR2 is YYREEE (reference sequence). The CDR3 length is 11 residues. CDR3 in amino acids: CASSLAREQFF. CDR3 nucleotides: TGTGCCAGCAGCTTGGCGAGGGAGCAGTTCTTC. Using reference TRBV5-4 and TRBJ2-1 for the parts outside the CDR3, the full variable domain is ETGVTQSPTHLIKTRGQQVTLRCSSQSGHNTVSWYQQALGQGPQFIFQYYREEENGRGNFPPRFSGLQFPNYSSELNVNALELDDSALYLCASSLAREQFFGPGTRLTVL.